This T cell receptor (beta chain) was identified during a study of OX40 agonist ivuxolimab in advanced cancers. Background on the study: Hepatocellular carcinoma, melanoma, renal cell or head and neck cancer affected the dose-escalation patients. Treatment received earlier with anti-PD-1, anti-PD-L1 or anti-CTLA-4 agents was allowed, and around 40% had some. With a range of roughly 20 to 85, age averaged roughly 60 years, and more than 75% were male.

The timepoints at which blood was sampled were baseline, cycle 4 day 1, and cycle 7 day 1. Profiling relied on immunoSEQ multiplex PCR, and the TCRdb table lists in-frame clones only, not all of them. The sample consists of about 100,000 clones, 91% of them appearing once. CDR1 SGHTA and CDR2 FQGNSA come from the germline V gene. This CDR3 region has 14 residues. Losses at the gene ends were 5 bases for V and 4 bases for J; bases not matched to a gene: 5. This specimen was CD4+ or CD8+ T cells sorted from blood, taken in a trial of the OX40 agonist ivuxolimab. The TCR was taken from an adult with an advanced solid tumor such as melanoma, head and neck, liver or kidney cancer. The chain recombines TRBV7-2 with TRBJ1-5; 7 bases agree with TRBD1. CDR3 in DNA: TGTGCCAGCAGCCATGGACAGGCGAATCAGCCCCAGCATTTT. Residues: CASSHGQANQPQHF.